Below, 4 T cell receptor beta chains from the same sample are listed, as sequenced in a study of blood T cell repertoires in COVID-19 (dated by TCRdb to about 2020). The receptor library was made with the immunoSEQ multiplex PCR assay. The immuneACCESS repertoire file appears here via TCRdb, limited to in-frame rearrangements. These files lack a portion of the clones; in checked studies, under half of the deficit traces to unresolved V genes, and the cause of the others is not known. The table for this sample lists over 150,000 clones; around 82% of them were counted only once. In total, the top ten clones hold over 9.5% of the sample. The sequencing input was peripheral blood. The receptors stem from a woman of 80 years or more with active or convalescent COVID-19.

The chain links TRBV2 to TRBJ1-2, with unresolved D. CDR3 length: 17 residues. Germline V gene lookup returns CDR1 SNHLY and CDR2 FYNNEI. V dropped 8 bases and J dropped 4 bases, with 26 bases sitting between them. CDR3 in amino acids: CASVPTLLGGYTYGYTF. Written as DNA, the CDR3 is TGTGCCAGCGTCCCAACCCTCCTTGGAGGGTATACCTATGGCTACACCTTC.

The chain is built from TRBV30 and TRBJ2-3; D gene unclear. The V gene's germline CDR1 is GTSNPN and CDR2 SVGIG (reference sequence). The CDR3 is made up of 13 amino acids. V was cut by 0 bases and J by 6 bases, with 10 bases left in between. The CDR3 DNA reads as TGTGCCTGGAGTGTAAGCCCTTGGGATACGCAGTATTTT. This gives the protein CAWSVSPWDTQYF.

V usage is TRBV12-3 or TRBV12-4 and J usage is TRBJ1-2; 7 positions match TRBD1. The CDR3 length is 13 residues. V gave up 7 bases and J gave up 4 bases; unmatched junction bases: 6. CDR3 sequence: CASTRDRVYGYTF. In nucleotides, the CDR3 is TGTGCCAGCACCAGGGACAGAGTCTATGGCTACACCTTC.

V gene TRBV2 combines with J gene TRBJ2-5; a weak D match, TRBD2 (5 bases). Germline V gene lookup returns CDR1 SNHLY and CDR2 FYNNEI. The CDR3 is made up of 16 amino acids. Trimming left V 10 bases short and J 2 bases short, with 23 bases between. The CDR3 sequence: CATLGGLRQLQETQYF. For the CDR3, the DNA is TGTGCCACCCTTGGAGGCTTGCGCCAATTACAAGAGACCCAGTACTTC.